The 29 T cell receptor beta chains reported below all come from one sample, sequenced in a study of human T cells and chemical hapten exposure. TCRdb re-called the RACE reads through MiXCR, storing one row per CDR3 protein. The sample shows roughly 120,000 distinct CDR3 sequences, roughly a tenth of them seen only once. Stated time point: patch test 2, 6 weeks after DPC sensitization. Treatment in this sample: therapeutic diphenylcyclopropenone sensitization with weekly scalp DPC. The specimen was whole blood, collected in connection with sensitization to the hapten diphenylcyclopropenone (DPC). All receptors come from a woman between 40 and 55 years old with alopecia areata. Some clones in this sample may be carry-over from other donors' samples.

The chain has TRBV28 and TRBJ2-1; the match to TRBD2 covers 7 bases. CDR3 length: 15 residues. The ends lost 8 bases at V and 5 bases at J; junction bases unmatched: 12. The germline V gene encodes CDR1 MDHEN and CDR2 SYDVKM. The CDR3 here is CASVGGAAGDNEQFF. DNA for the CDR3: TGTGCCAGCGTGGGTGGCGCGGCGGGAGACAATGAGCAGTTCTTC.

The chain is built from TRBV29-1 and TRBJ2-1; no reliable D call. The V end was cut by 6 bases, the J end by 0 bases, with 9 bases between. Germline V lookup: CDR1 SQVTM, CDR2 ANQGSEA. This CDR3 is built from 13 residues. CDR3 DNA: TGCAGCGTCGCAAGAAGCTCCTACAATGAGCAGTTCTTC. Residues: CSVARSSYNEQFF.

About this clonotype: A read error may produce the germline difference seen at one junction end. In nucleotides, the CDR3 is TGCAGTGCTAGAAGCTTCGGACAGCCAAGCTCCTACAATGAGCAGTCCTTC. It encodes CSARSFGQPSSYNEQSF. The rearrangement uses TRBV20-1 and TRBJ2-1, with D perhaps matching TRBD1 (6 bases). The germline V gene encodes CDR1 DFQATT and CDR2 SNEGSKA (reference sequence). This CDR3 comprises 17 residues.

Only a few counts were recorded for this clonotype. The V gene is TRBV5-4, the J gene TRBJ2-1; 9 bases are a match to TRBD2. Losses at the gene ends were 0 bases for V and 7 bases for J; bases not matched to a gene: 11. This CDR3 is 17 amino acids long. The germline V gene has CDR1 SGHNT and CDR2 YYREEE (reference sequence). The CDR3: CASSLEGSGGPGNEQFF. The CDR3 region has the DNA TGTGCCAGCAGCTTGGAGGGTAGCGGGGGCCCGGGGAATGAGCAGTTCTTC. Using reference TRBV5-4 and TRBJ2-1 for the parts outside the CDR3, the full variable domain is ETGVTQSPTHLIKTRGQQVTLRCSSQSGHNTVSWYQQALGQGPQFIFQYYREEENGRGNFPPRFSGLQFPNYSSELNVNALELDDSALYLCASSLEGSGGPGNEQFFGPGTRLTVL.

This clonotype was picked up many times. The V gene is TRBV2, the J gene TRBJ2-1; TRBD2 might be the D (5 bases). This CDR3 is built from 16 residues. The germline CDR1 and CDR2 sequences are SNHLY and FYNNEI. Trimming pared 3 bases from V and 3 bases from J, leaving 15 bases between. The CDR3 here is CASSDQLVAIYNEQFF. The CDR3 DNA sequence: TGTGCCAGCAGTGATCAATTGGTAGCGATCTACAATGAGCAGTTCTTC.

The rearrangement uses TRBV27 and TRBJ1-4; D not resolved. V was pared by 3 bases and J by 5 bases, with 13 bases between. Germline CDR1 is MNHEY and CDR2 is SMNVEV (reference sequence). The CDR3 spans 15 residues. CDR3 in amino acids: CASSLSPDLNEKLFF. CDR3 bases: TGTGCCAGCAGTTTGAGTCCAGACTTAAATGAAAAACTGTTTTTT.

The rearrangement joins TRBV7-9 to TRBJ2-7, with a tentative D call TRBD2 (5 bases). The CDR3 covers 13 residues. The germline V gene has CDR1 SEHNR and CDR2 FQNEAQ (reference sequence). Trimming took off 0 bases at V and 5 bases at J, with 8 bases between the two ends. CDR3 DNA sequence: TGTGCCAGCAGCTTAGCAGGAGGTAACGAGCAGTACTTC. This sequence encodes CASSLAGGNEQYF. Combining the CDR3 with reference TRBV7-9 and TRBJ2-7 gives the whole variable domain DTGVSQNPRHKITKRGQNVTFRCDPISEHNRLYWYRQTLGQGPEFLTYFQNEAQLEKSRLLSDRFSAERPKGSFSTLEIQRTEQGDSAMYLCASSLAGGNEQYFGPGTRLTVT.

This clonotype was recorded a few times. The chain recombines TRBV29-1 with TRBJ1-1; D is ambiguous. This CDR3 comprises 12 residues. V was shortened by 4 bases and J by 5 bases, with 11 bases between the two germline ends. Germline values: CDR1 SQVTM, CDR2 ANQGSEA. CDR3 coding DNA: TGCAGCGTTGGGTCCCCGGGTACTGAAGCTTTCTTT. Translating it yields CSVGSPGTEAFF.

This clonotype was seen ten or more times. V gene TRBV3-1 combines with J gene TRBJ2-7, with a weak D call TRBD1 (6 bases). The CDR3 loop spans 13 amino acids. The germline V gene has CDR1 LGHDT and CDR2 YNNKEL (reference sequence). V was shortened by 2 bases and J by 4 bases, with 9 bases between the two germline ends. The CDR3 reads CASSQNREYEQYF. CDR3 sequence (DNA): TGTGCCAGCAGCCAAAACAGGGAATACGAGCAGTACTTC.

This clonotype was seen many times. The gene calls are TRBV12-3 or TRBV12-4 and TRBJ2-7; tentatively, D is TRBD2 (6 bases). Trimming shortened V by 5 bases and J by 5 bases, and 22 bases separated the two germline ends. The length of the CDR3 is 16 residues. This chain's CDR3 is CASSLRDSGRGHEQYF. In DNA form, the CDR3 reads TGTGCCAGCAGTCTCCGGGACTCGGGACGGGGCCACGAGCAGTACTTC.

There are many counts of this clonotype. This chain links TRBV5-1 with TRBJ1-2, with no clear D. CDR3 size: 13 residues. The germline gives CDR1 SGHRS, CDR2 YFSETQ. Deletions cut 0 bases from V and 8 bases from J, with 11 bases between. The CDR3 region has the DNA TGCGCCAGCAGCTTGGAACGGGGTAGCGGCTACACCTTC. Protein sequence: CASSLERGSGYTF. Supplemented by reference TRBV5-1 and TRBJ1-2, the full variable domain reads KAGVTQTPRYLIKTRGQQVTLSCSPISGHRSVSWYQQTPGQGLQFLFEYFSETQRNKGNFPGRFSGRQFSNSRSEMNVSTLELGDSALYLCASSLERGSGYTFGSGTRLTVV.

The chain couples TRBV6-4 to TRBJ2-1, with 10 nucleotides matching TRBD2. The CDR3 consists of 14 residues. Germline CDR1 reads MRHNA; CDR2 reads SNTAGT. V shed 10 bases and J 9 bases; nucleotides not matched to a gene: 12. CDR3 DNA sequence: TGTGCCACCAGCTTACTAGCGGGGTCCAGTGAGCAGTTCTTC. Its protein product is CATSLLAGSSEQFF.

Points on this clonotype: A read error may produce the germline difference seen at one junction end. This chain links TRBV6-6 with TRBJ2-7; 8 nucleotides match TRBD2. The CDR3 extends over 14 amino acids. Germline V gives CDR1 MNHNY, CDR2 SVGAGI (reference sequence). This CDR3 is CASSWALAGGLVPF. CDR3 sequence (DNA): TGTGCCAGCAGTTGGGCCTTGGCGGGGGGCCTAGTTCCCTTC.

The gene calls are TRBV28 and TRBJ2-7, with D possibly being TRBD2 (6 bases). The CDR3 contains 15 residues. Trimming cost V 5 bases and J 5 bases, with 19 bases left between them. In germline, CDR1 is MDHEN, CDR2 SYDVKM. CDR3 residues: CASSLIGTLGHEQYF. The CDR3 bases are TGTGCCAGCAGTCTAATTGGGACTCTGGGCCACGAGCAGTACTTC. Using reference TRBV28 and TRBJ2-7 for the parts outside the CDR3, the full variable domain is DVKVTQSSRYLVKRTGEKVFLECVQDMDHENMFWYRQDPGLGLRLIYFSYDVKMKEKGDIPEGYSVSREKKERFSLILESASTNQTSMYLCASSLIGTLGHEQYFGPGTRLTVT.

The sample holds a few counts of this clonotype. V and J are TRBV4-1 and TRBJ1-3, with TRBD1 identical over 7 bases. CDR3 size: 19 residues. Germline CDR1 MGHRA, CDR2 YSYEKL. With V trimmed by 1 base and J by 0 bases, 12 bases remained unmatched. CDR3 nucleotides: TGCGCCAGCAGCCAAGGGGCCAAAGGAAACAGGGGCTCTGGAAACACCATATATTTT. Its translation: CASSQGAKGNRGSGNTIYF.

This clonotype was observed many times. The genes are TRBV6-2 or TRBV6-3 and TRBJ2-1; the D is unclear. CDR1 is MNHEY, CDR2 SVGEGT, per germline. V gave up 4 bases and J gave up 9 bases, with 13 bases separating them. The CDR3 covers 13 residues. The CDR3 region is CASSSPHRGEQFF. The CDR3 DNA follows: TGTGCCAGCAGTTCTCCACACCGCGGTGAGCAGTTCTTC.

This clonotype has only a few counts. The chain has TRBV7-9 and TRBJ2-3; TRBD1 is a possible D gene (6 bases). The CDR3 runs 16 residues. V lost 5 bases and J 6 bases, leaving 21 bases between the germline ends. Germline V CDR1 and CDR2: SEHNR, FQNEAQ (reference sequence). The CDR3 protein is CASSTRDTGFGDTQYF. The CDR3 coding sequence is TGTGCCAGCAGCACCCGGGACACCGGATTTGGCGATACGCAGTATTTT.

The sample holds many counts of this clonotype. The J gene is TRBJ2-7, the V gene TRBV10-3; 8 nucleotides match TRBD2. The CDR3 is 12 residues long. V shed 8 bases and J 5 bases; nucleotides not matched to a gene: 5. CDR1 ENHRY and CDR2 SYGVKD come from the germline V gene. The CDR3 loop reads CAIGTRGNEQYF. CDR3 nucleotide sequence: TGTGCCATCGGGACTAGAGGAAACGAGCAGTACTTC.

For the CDR3, the DNA is TGTGCCAGCTCACCCCCCGTGGCGGTTGGGGAGCAGTACTTC. This sequence encodes CASSPPVAVGEQYF. The genes are TRBV18 and TRBJ2-7; D unclear. The CDR3 totals 14 residues. The V and J ends lost 3 bases and 7 bases respectively, with 16 bases between them. The V gene's germline CDR1 is KGHSH and CDR2 LQKENI.

This clonotype was counted only a few times. This sequence joins TRBV28 and TRBJ1-5, with D hard to call. The V end was cut by 5 bases, the J end by 3 bases, with 5 bases between. Germline loops: CDR1 MDHEN, CDR2 SYDVKM. The CDR3 totals 12 residues. The CDR3 DNA follows: TGTGCCAGCAGTAGGAACAATCAGCCCCAGCATTTT. Amino acids: CASSRNNQPQHF. Based on the CDR3 plus reference TRBV28 and TRBJ1-5, the full variable domain is DVKVTQSSRYLVKRTGEKVFLECVQDMDHENMFWYRQDPGLGLRLIYFSYDVKMKEKGDIPEGYSVSREKKERFSLILESASTNQTSMYLCASSRNNQPQHFGDGTRLSIL.

The V gene is TRBV12-3 or TRBV12-4, the J gene TRBJ2-2; 11 nucleotides align to TRBD2. Unmatched junction bases numbered 6, after V lost 5 bases and J lost 4 bases. This CDR3 has 16 residues. CDR3 DNA sequence: TGTGCCAGCAGTGGGACCGGGACTAGCGGCACCGGGGAGCTGTTTTTT. Residues: CASSGTGTSGTGELFF.

The table lists this clonotype with a count of one. This chain links TRBV29-1 with TRBJ2-1; 9 positions match TRBD2. Germline trimming cut 2 bases from V and 9 bases from J; bases unmatched to any gene: 5. CDR1 is SQVTM, CDR2 ANQGSEA, per germline. The CDR3 has 13 amino acids. The CDR3 DNA sequence: TGCAGCGTTGAACGGGTTAGCGGGGGTGAGCAGTTCTTC. This encodes CSVERVSGGEQFF.

This clonotype was seen repeatedly, ten times or more. The chain has TRBV11-2 and TRBJ2-3; D possibly uses TRBD1 or TRBD2 (5 bases each). The CDR3 consists of 15 residues. CDR1 is SGHAT, CDR2 FQNNGV, per germline. V was cut by 4 bases and J by 6 bases, with 17 bases left in between. The CDR3 protein is CASSSGPSRWDTQYF. In nucleotides, the CDR3 is TGTGCCAGCAGCTCGGGACCGTCTCGGTGGGATACGCAGTATTTT. Using reference TRBV11-2 and TRBJ2-3 for the parts outside the CDR3, the full variable domain is EAGVAQSPRYKIIEKRQSVAFWCNPISGHATLYWYQQILGQGPKLLIQFQNNGVVDDSQLPKDRFSAERLKGVDSTLKIQPAKLEDSAVYLCASSSGPSRWDTQYFGPGTRLTVL.

This clonotype was detected ten times or more. This chain uses TRBV20-1 with TRBJ2-7, with 7 bases matching TRBD2. Germline trimming cut 7 bases from V and 5 bases from J; bases unmatched to any gene: 11. Germline V gene data show CDR1 as DFQATT and CDR2 as SNEGSKA (reference sequence). CDR3 length equals 13 residues. The CDR3 bases are TGCAGTGTGAGGTGGGGGGAGGGAAACGAGCAGTACTTC. Translated: CSVRWGEGNEQYF.

The CDR3 DNA sequence: TGTGCCAGCAGGTTGACAGGGGAGACAGATACGCAGTATTTT. Its protein is CASRLTGETDTQYF. The V call is TRBV7-9, the J call TRBJ2-3; TRBD1 matches at 8 bases. J was trimmed by 3 bases and V by 6 bases; bases with no gene match: 5. Germline loops: CDR1 SEHNR, CDR2 FQNEAQ (reference sequence). This CDR3 spans 14 amino acids.

This clonotype was seen repeatedly, ten times or more. The chain has TRBV5-1 and TRBJ2-2; 9 nucleotides line up with TRBD1. The CDR3 covers 15 residues. Germline V CDR1 and CDR2: SGHRS, YFSETQ. V lost 2 bases, J lost 4 bases, and 3 bases stayed unmatched. DNA for the CDR3: TGCGCCAGCAGCTTCCGGGACAGGGTCACCGGGGAGCTGTTTTTT. It yields the protein CASSFRDRVTGELFF. Drawing the rest from reference TRBV5-1 and TRBJ2-2, the complete variable domain is KAGVTQTPRYLIKTRGQQVTLSCSPISGHRSVSWYQQTPGQGLQFLFEYFSETQRNKGNFPGRFSGRQFSNSRSEMNVSTLELGDSALYLCASSFRDRVTGELFFGEGSRLTVL.

The J gene is TRBJ2-7, the V gene TRBV7-2, with 9 bases fitting TRBD1. This CDR3 is built from 14 residues. V was pared by 6 bases and J by 4 bases, with 7 bases of the junction left unmatched. CDR1 SGHTA and CDR2 FQGNSA come from the germline V gene. CDR3 amino acids: CASRWGTGFYEQYF. In DNA, the CDR3 is TGTGCCAGCAGGTGGGGGACAGGGTTTTACGAGCAGTACTTC.

The CDR3 DNA reads as TGCGCCAGCAGACTCGACAACTACGAGCAGTACTTC. Translated: CASRLDNYEQYF. The V gene is TRBV5-1, the J gene TRBJ2-7, with unresolved D. The CDR3 has 12 amino acids. The V gene's germline CDR1 is SGHRS and CDR2 YFSETQ. The ends were cut back, 5 bases at V and 3 bases at J, with 9 bases in the middle.

This clonotype was observed many times. The V and J genes are TRBV4-3 and TRBJ2-1; possible D gene TRBD2, 5 bases. Germline V lookup: CDR1 LGHNA, CDR2 YSLEER. The germline V and J ends were trimmed by 3 bases and 9 bases, with 15 bases remaining between them. The CDR3 runs 14 residues. This CDR3 reads CASSQPGNVAEQFF. CDR3 in DNA: TGCGCCAGCAGCCAGCCCGGGAACGTGGCTGAGCAGTTCTTC.